Listed below are T cell receptor beta chains from one sample, sequenced in a study of CD8 T cells in Susac syndrome. Each CDR3 protein is one row after TCRdb ran MiXCR on the immunoSEQ multiplex PCR reads. This sample has about 140,000 distinct CDR3 sequences, with 85% to 95% found just once. Sequences were obtained from CD8+ T cells from PBMCs. These receptors were taken from a human donor with Susac syndrome. The CDR3 runs from the conserved cysteine through the conserved F or W. A D gene is named only where the DNA matches it firmly. Expanded clones get a size class; other rows say once, few or many, or leave the size out.

abundance	d_gene	j_gene	v_gene	CDR3aa	CDR3nt
.	.	TRBJ2-1	TRBV6-5	CASSYRGQAYWWLNEQFF	TGTGCCAGCAGTTACCGGGGCCAAGCGTACTGGTGGCTTAATGAGCAGTTCTTC
.	.	TRBJ2-1	TRBV12-5	CASGSPGHNEQFF	TGTGCTAGTGGTTCCCCAGGACATAATGAGCAGTTCTTC
.	.	TRBJ1-1	TRBV28	CASSRGGEAFF	TGTGCCAGCAGCAGGGGAGGCGAAGCTTTCTTT
.	.	TRBJ2-7	TRBV28	CASTIGTHEQYF	TGTGCCAGCACCATAGGGACACACGAGCAGTACTTC
.	TRBD2	TRBJ2-7	TRBV19	CASSISGSGTYEQYF	TGTGCCAGTAGTATATCGGGTAGCGGGACCTACGAGCAGTACTTC
.	TRBD2	TRBJ2-7	TRBV2	CASSESGLAGGPYEQYF	TGTGCCAGCAGTGAAAGCGGCCTAGCGGGAGGCCCCTACGAGCAGTACTTC
.	.	TRBJ2-6	TRBV9	CASSPPPGANVLTF	TGTGCCAGCAGCCCACCCCCTGGGGCCAACGTCCTGACTTTC
.	TRBD1	TRBJ2-7	TRBV27	CASNQQGSYEQYF	TGTGCCAGCAACCAACAGGGGTCCTACGAGCAGTACTTC
once	.	TRBJ1-2	TRBV12-3/TRBV12-4	CASSPVGANYGYTF	TGTGCCAGCAGCCCTGTGGGGGCTAACTATGGCTACACCTTC
.	TRBD2	TRBJ2-2	TRBV11-3	CASVPQPTSGTGELFF	TGTGCCAGCGTTCCTCAACCGACTAGCGGCACCGGGGAGCTGTTTTTT
.	.	TRBJ2-7	TRBV12-3/TRBV12-4	CASSLGENEQYF	TGTGCCAGCAGTTTAGGAGAGAACGAGCAGTACTTC
.	TRBD1	TRBJ2-3	TRBV9	CASSVDRRTGTTDTQYF	TGTGCCAGCAGCGTAGACCGAAGGACAGGGACCACAGATACGCAGTATTTT
.	TRBD2	TRBJ2-7	TRBV5-4	CASSPGLEKLSF	TGTGCCAGCAGCCCAGGACTAGAAAAGCTCTCGTTC
.	TRBD1	TRBJ2-2	TRBV12-3/TRBV12-4	CATGQGRTGELFF	TGTGCCACGGGACAGGGGAGGACCGGGGAGCTGTTTTTT
.	.	TRBJ2-1	TRBV9	CASSVVESRWSFNEQFF	TGTGCCAGCAGCGTAGTTGAGAGCCGCTGGAGCTTTAATGAGCAGTTCTTC
.	TRBD2	TRBJ2-3	TRBV6-6	CASSSLSSGNRDTQYF	TGTGCCAGCAGTTCCCTCTCTAGCGGGAATCGAGATACGCAGTATTTT
.	TRBD1	TRBJ2-7	TRBV27	CASKGGQGTHEQYF	TGTGCCAGCAAAGGGGGACAGGGGACCCACGAGCAGTACTTC
.	.	TRBJ2-3	TRBV9	CASSPPGTQDRDTQYF	TGTGCCAGCAGCCCCCCCGGGACACAGGATCGGGATACGCAGTATTTT
.	.	TRBJ2-3	TRBV7-2	CASSLGGDLDTQYF	TGTGCCAGCAGCTTGGGCGGCGACCTGGATACGCAGTATTTT
.	TRBD2	TRBJ2-3	TRBV3-1	CASSHTVTSGRAKDTQYF	TGTGCCAGCAGCCATACCGTAACTAGCGGGAGGGCCAAAGATACGCAGTATTTT
.	.	TRBJ2-5	TRBV25-1	CASSEFFRQETQYF	TGTGCCAGCAGTGAATTTTTCAGACAAGAGACCCAGTACTTC
.	.	TRBJ2-7	TRBV13	CASSEQGPSGEQYF	TGTGCCAGCAGTGAACAAGGGCCTTCGGGCGAGCAGTACTTC
.	.	TRBJ1-2	TRBV6-5	CASSYGYGGSGYTF	TGTGCCAGCAGTTACGGGTATGGGGGCTCCGGCTACACCTTC
.	.	TRBJ1-2	TRBV4-1	CASSQDWAGGLSYGYTF	TGCGCCAGCAGCCAAGATTGGGCAGGAGGGTTGAGCTATGGCTACACCTTC
once	.	TRBJ1-1	TRBV9	CASSPSTGGNTEAFF	TGTGCCAGCAGCCCTTCGACAGGAGGGAACACTGAAGCTTTCTTT
once	.	TRBJ1-1	TRBV7-2	CASSPMGYTEAFF	TGTGCCAGCAGCCCCATGGGGTACACTGAAGCTTTCTTT
.	.	TRBJ1-2	TRBV4-1	CASSQEAAIPYGYTF	TGCGCCAGCAGCCAAGAGGCAGCGATTCCCTATGGCTACACCTTC
.	TRBD2	TRBJ2-1	TRBV13	CASSTGTSGFNEQFF	TGTGCCAGCAGCACCGGGACTAGTGGTTTCAATGAGCAGTTCTTC
.	.	TRBJ2-7	TRBV9	CASSLGVGYEQYF	TGTGCCAGCAGTCTAGGGGTCGGCTACGAGCAGTACTTC
.	.	TRBJ1-2	TRBV15	CATSLAGANYGYTF	TGTGCCACCAGCCTCGCGGGGGCTAACTATGGCTACACCTTC
.	.	TRBJ2-1	TRBV5-6	CASSSTSDSYNEQFF	TGTGCCAGCAGCTCTACGTCAGATTCCTACAATGAGCAGTTCTTC
.	TRBD1	TRBJ2-5	TRBV15	CATSDRGETQYF	TGTGCCACCAGCGACAGGGGAGAGACCCAGTACTTC
.	TRBD1	TRBJ1-3	TRBV11-3	CASSMTGGGNTIYF	TGTGCCAGCAGCATGACAGGGGGCGGAAACACCATATATTTT
.	.	TRBJ1-1	TRBV30	CAWSYRDTFF	TGTGCCTGGAGTTACAGGGATACTTTCTTT
.	TRBD1	TRBJ1-1	TRBV30	CAWGTGHNPEAFF	TGTGCCTGGGGGACAGGGCACAACCCTGAAGCTTTCTTT
.	.	TRBJ2-1	TRBV5-1	CASSLYDNEQFF	TGCGCCAGCAGCCTCTATGACAATGAGCAGTTCTTC
.	.	TRBJ2-7	TRBV28	CASSLWLAETYEQYF	TGTGCCAGCAGTTTATGGCTCGCCGAAACCTACGAGCAGTACTTC
few	TRBD2	TRBJ2-7	TRBV29-1	CSVVGTSSYEQYF	TGCAGCGTTGTCGGGACTAGCTCCTACGAGCAGTACTTC
.	TRBD1	TRBJ1-3	TRBV20-1	CSATQGRGNTIYF	TGCAGTGCTACACAGGGGCGAGGAAACACCATATATTTT
.	.	TRBJ1-1	TRBV29-1	CSVEGASNTEAFF	TGCAGCGTTGAAGGAGCCTCGAACACTGAAGCTTTCTTT
.	.	TRBJ1-2	TRBV28	CASSFGTDGYTF	TGTGCCAGCAGTTTTGGTACGGATGGCTACACCTTC
.	TRBD2	TRBJ2-7	TRBV7-9	CASSFMGLAGARYEQYF	TGTGCCAGCAGCTTCATGGGACTAGCGGGAGCTCGGTACGAGCAGTACTTC
.	.	TRBJ2-7	TRBV27	CASSLYGGKYEQYF	TGTGCCAGCAGTTTGTATGGCGGAAAGTACGAGCAGTACTTC
.	.	TRBJ1-5	TRBV10-3	CAISDPGQAGQPQHF	TGTGCCATCAGTGACCCGGGTCAGGCGGGTCAGCCCCAGCATTTT
.	.	TRBJ2-3	TRBV9	CASSPVSVGGVTDTQYF	TGTGCCAGCAGCCCGGTGAGTGTGGGAGGCGTCACAGATACGCAGTATTTT
.	TRBD2	TRBJ2-7	TRBV7-9	CASSPREGDGYEQYF	TGTGCCAGCAGCCCTCGGGAGGGGGACGGCTACGAGCAGTACTTC
.	.	TRBJ2-3	TRBV7-7	CASSFLGSSTDTQYF	TGTGCTAGCAGCTTTCTGGGTAGCAGCACAGATACGCAGTATTTT
.	.	TRBJ2-1	TRBV25-1	CASSERDLANNEQFF	TGTGCCAGCAGTGAAAGGGACCTGGCTAACAATGAGCAGTTCTTC
.	TRBD1	TRBJ1-2	TRBV27	CASSSLQGERGYTF	TGTGCCAGCAGTTCCTTACAGGGGGAACGAGGCTACACCTTC
.	.	TRBJ2-1	TRBV4-1	CASSQEGVRNEQFF	TGCGCCAGCAGCCAAGAAGGGGTGAGGAATGAGCAGTTCTTC
.	TRBD1	TRBJ2-7	TRBV11-2	CASSFGQGGEQYF	TGTGCCAGCAGCTTTGGACAGGGCGGCGAGCAGTACTTC
.	.	TRBJ2-2	TRBV30	CAWSVSSGELFF	TGTGCCTGGAGTGTATCGTCCGGGGAGCTGTTTTTT
once	TRBD2	TRBJ2-7	TRBV29-1	CSVEVPGLAEPYYEQYF	TGCAGCGTTGAGGTGCCGGGACTAGCGGAACCTTACTACGAGCAGTACTTC